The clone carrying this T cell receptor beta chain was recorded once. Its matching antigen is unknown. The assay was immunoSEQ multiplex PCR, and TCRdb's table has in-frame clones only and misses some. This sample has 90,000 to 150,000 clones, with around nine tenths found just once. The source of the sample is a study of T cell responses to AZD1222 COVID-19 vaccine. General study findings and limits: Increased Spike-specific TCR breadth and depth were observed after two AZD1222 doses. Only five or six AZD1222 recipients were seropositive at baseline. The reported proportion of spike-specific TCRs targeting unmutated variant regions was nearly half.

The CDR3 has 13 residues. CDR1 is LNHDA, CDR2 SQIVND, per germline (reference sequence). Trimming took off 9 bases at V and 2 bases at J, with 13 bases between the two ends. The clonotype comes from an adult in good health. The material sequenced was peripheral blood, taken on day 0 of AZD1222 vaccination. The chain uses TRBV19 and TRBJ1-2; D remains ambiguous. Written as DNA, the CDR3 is TGTGCCAGCGCAATGAAAGCGAACTATGGCTACACCTTC. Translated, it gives CASAMKANYGYTF.